This T cell receptor (beta chain) appears in the sequencing data of a study of T-cell reconstitution after alpha-beta-depleted transplantation in children. Unique molecular identifiers were incorporated when the TCRbeta library was constructed. TCRdb independently ran MiXCR on the PCR reads; one entry per CDR3 protein. This table holds some 400,000 distinct CDR3 sequences, 20% found once. The germline CDR1 and CDR2 sequences are SGHTA and FQGTGA. V lost 5 bases and J lost 3; bases outside the gene matches: 6. There are 15 residues in the CDR3. This clonotype was seen repeatedly, ten times or more. The source material was PBMCs from the stem cell graft donor, sampled from the stem cell graft. The chain links TRBV7-3 to TRBJ2-7, with 11 nucleotides matching TRBD1. The receptor comes from a human donor who donated a stem cell graft to a child with acute myeloid leukemia. In nucleotides, the CDR3 is TGTGCCAGCAGCCCGGGACAGGGGGGCTTCTACGAGCAGTACTTC. It translates to CASSPGQGGFYEQYF.